Detailed here is one T cell receptor beta chain. The data stem from a study of OX40 agonist ivuxolimab in advanced cancers. At the level of the study: Head and neck, renal cell, melanoma or hepatocellular carcinoma were the cancers that dose-escalation patients had.

Sampled blood was obtained at baseline, cycle 4 day 1, and cycle 7 day 1. The method was immunoSEQ multiplex PCR; TCRdb's version includes in-frame clones alone and lacks a portion of them. The sample holds 70,000 or so clones, about 86% seen once. The V gene lost 6 bases and the J gene lost 9 bases, with 18 bases spanning the gap. CDR3 length: 14 amino acids. Germline V CDR1 and CDR2: MRHNA, SNTAGT. This sample comprised CD4+ or CD8+ T cells sorted from blood, obtained in a trial of the OX40 agonist ivuxolimab. The source of this sequence is an adult with an advanced solid tumor such as melanoma, head and neck, liver or kidney cancer. The chain is built from TRBV6-4 and TRBJ2-1; maybe TRBD2 (5 bases). The CDR3 loop reads CASSGGLPPFEQFF. The DNA of the CDR3 is TGTGCCAGCAGCGGAGGACTCCCCCCCTTTGAGCAGTTCTTC.